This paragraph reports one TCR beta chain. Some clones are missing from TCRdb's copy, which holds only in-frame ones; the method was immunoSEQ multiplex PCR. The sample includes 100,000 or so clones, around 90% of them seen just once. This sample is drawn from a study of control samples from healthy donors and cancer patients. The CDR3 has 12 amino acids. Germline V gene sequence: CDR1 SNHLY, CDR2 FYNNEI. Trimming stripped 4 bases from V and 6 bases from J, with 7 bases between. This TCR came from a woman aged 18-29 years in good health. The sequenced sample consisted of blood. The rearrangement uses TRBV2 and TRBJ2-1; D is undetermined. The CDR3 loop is CASSVYFNEQFF. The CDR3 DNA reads TGTGCCAGCAGTGTATACTTCAATGAGCAGTTCTTC.